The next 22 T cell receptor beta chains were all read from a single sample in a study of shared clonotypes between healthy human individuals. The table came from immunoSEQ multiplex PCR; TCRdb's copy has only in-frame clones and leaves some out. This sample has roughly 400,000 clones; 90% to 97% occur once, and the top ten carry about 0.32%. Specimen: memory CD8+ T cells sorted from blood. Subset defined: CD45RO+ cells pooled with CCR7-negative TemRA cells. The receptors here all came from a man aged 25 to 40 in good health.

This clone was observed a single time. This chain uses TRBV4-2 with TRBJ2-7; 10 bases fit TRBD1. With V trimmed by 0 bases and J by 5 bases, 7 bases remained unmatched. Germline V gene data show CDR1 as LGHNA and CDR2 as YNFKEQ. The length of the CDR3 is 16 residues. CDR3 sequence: CASSQDAVTGGHEQYF. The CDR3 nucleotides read TGTGCCAGCAGCCAAGATGCGGTGACAGGGGGCCACGAGCAGTACTTC.

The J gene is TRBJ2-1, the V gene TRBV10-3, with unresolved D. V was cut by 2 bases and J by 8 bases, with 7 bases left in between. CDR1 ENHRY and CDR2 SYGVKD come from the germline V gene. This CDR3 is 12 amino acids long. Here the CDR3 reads CAISELRDEQFF. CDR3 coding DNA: TGTGCCATCAGTGAGCTTAGGGATGAGCAGTTCTTC.

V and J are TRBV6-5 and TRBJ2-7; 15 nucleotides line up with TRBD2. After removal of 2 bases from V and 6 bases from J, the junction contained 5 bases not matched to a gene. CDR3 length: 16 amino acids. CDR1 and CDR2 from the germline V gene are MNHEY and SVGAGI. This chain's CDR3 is CASSYRTSGRASEQYF. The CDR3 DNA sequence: TGTGCCAGCAGTTACCGGACTAGCGGGAGGGCCTCCGAGCAGTACTTC.

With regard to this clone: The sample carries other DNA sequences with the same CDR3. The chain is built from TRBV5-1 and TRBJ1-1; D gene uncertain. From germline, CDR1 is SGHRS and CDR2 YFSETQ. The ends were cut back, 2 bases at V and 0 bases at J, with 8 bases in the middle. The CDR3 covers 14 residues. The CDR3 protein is CASSLGLMNTEAFF. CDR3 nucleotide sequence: TGCGCCAGCAGCTTAGGGCTGATGAACACTGAAGCTTTCTTT.

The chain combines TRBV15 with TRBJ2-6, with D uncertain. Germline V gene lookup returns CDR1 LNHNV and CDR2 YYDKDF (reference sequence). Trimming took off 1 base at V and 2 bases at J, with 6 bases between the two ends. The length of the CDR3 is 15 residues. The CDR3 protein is CATSRGGTGANVLTF. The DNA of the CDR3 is TGTGCCACCAGCAGAGGCGGTACTGGGGCCAACGTCCTGACTTTC.

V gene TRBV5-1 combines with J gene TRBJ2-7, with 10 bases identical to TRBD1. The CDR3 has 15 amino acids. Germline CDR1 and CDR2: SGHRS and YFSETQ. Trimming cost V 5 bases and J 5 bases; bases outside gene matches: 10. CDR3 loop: CASRAFGTGADEQYF. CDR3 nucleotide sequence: TGCGCCAGCAGGGCCTTTGGGACAGGGGCGGACGAGCAGTACTTC.

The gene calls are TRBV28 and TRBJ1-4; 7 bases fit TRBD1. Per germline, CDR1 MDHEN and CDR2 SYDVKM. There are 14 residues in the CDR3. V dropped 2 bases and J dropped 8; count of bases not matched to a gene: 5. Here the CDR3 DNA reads TGTGCCAGCAGTTTAAGGGGGCTCGGGGAAAAACTGTTTTTT. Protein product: CASSLRGLGEKLFF.

In nucleotides, the CDR3 is TGCGCCACCTTGAAAGAGACCCAGTACTTC. Translated: CATLKETQYF. J is TRBJ2-5 and V is TRBV10-1; D gene ambiguous. The germline V gene encodes CDR1 WNHNN and CDR2 SYGVQD (reference sequence). The CDR3 sequence is 10 residues long. Deletions cut 10 bases from V and 3 bases from J, with 6 bases between.

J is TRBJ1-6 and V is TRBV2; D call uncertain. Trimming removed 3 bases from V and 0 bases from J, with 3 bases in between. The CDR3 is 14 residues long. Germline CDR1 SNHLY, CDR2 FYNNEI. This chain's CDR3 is CASSDSSYNSPLHF. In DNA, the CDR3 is TGTGCCAGCAGTGACAGCTCCTATAATTCACCCCTCCACTTT. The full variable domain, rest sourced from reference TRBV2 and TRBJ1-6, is EPEVTQTPSHQVTQMGQEVILRCVPISNHLYFYWYRQILGQKVEFLVSFYNNEISEKSEIFDDQFSVERPDGSNFTLKIRSTKLEDSAMYFCASSDSSYNSPLHFGNGTRLTVT.

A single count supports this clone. The CDR3 DNA follows: TGCGCCAGCAGCCAAGGACTAGCGGGTAACACCGGGGAGCTGTTTTTT. The encoded protein is CASSQGLAGNTGELFF. The genes are TRBV5-1 and TRBJ2-2, with 11 nucleotides matching TRBD2. The germline V gene has CDR1 SGHRS and CDR2 YFSETQ. V dropped 4 bases and J dropped 2; count of bases not matched to a gene: 4. The CDR3 is made up of 16 amino acids. Together with reference TRBV5-1 and TRBJ2-2, the CDR3 gives the full variable domain: KAGVTQTPRYLIKTRGQQVTLSCSPISGHRSVSWYQQTPGQGLQFLFEYFSETQRNKGNFPGRFSGRQFSNSRSEMNVSTLELGDSALYLCASSQGLAGNTGELFFGEGSRLTVL.

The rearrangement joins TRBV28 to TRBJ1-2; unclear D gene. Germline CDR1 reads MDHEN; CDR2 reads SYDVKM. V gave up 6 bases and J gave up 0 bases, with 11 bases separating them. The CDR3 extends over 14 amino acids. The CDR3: CASRQTLANYGYTF. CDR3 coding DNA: TGTGCCAGCAGGCAAACTCTAGCTAACTATGGCTACACCTTC.

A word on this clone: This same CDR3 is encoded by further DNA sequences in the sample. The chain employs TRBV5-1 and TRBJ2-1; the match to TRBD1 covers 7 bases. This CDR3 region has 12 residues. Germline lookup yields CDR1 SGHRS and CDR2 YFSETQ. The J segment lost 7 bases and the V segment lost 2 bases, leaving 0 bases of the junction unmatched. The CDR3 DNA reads TGCGCCAGCAGCTTACAGGGGAATGAGCAGTTCTTC. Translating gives CASSLQGNEQFF.

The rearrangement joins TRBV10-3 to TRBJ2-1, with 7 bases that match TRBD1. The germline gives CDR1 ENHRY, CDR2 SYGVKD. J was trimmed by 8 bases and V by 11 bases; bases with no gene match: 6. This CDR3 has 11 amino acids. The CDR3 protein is CALGQEHEQFF. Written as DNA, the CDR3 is TGTGCCCTCGGACAGGAGCATGAGCAGTTCTTC.

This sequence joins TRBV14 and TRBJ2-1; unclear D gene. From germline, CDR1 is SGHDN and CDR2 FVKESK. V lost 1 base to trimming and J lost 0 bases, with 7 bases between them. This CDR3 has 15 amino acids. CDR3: CASSQGQSSYNEQFF. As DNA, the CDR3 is TGTGCCAGCAGCCAAGGGCAGAGCTCCTACAATGAGCAGTTCTTC.

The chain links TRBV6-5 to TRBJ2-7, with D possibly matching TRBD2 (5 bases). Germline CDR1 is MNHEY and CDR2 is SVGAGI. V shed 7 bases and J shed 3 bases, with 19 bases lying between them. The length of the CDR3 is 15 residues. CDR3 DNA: TGTGCCAGCAAAGAAACCGGAATTCGGGGCTACGAGCAGTACTTC. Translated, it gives CASKETGIRGYEQYF.

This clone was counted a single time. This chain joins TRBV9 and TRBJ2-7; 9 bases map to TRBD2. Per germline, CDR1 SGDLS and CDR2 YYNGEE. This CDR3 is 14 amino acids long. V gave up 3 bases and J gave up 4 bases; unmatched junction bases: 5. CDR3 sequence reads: CASSAGLARYEQYF. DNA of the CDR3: TGTGCCAGCAGCGCTGGACTAGCGAGGTACGAGCAGTACTTC.

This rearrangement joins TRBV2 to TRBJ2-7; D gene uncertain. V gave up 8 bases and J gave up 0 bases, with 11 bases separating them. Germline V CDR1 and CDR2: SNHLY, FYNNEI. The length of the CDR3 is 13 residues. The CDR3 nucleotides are TGTGCCAGCTACTCTCTTAGCTCCTACGAGCAGTACTTC. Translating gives CASYSLSSYEQYF.

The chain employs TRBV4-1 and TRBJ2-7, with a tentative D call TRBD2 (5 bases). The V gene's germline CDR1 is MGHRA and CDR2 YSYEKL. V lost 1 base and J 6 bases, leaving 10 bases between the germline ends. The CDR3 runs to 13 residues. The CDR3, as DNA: TGCGCCAGCAGCCAAGTAGAGAGGGCCGAGCAGTACTTC. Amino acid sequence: CASSQVERAEQYF.

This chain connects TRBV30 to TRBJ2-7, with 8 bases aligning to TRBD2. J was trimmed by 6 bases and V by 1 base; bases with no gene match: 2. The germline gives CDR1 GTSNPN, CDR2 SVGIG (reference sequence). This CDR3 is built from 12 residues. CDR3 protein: CAWSDGGVEQYF. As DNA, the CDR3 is TGTGCCTGGAGTGACGGGGGGGTCGAGCAGTACTTC.

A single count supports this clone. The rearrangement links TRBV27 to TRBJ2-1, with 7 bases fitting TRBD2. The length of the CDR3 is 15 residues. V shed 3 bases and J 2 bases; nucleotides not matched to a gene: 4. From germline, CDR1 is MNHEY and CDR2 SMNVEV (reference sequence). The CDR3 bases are TGTGCCAGCAGTTTCGTAAGCGGGACCTACAATGAGCAGTTCTTC. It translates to CASSFVSGTYNEQFF.

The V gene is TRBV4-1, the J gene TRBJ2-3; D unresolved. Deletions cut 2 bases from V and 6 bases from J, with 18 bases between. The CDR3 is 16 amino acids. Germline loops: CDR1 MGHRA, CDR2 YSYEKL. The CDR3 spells CASSQPRRLGDDTQYF. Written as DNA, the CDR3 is TGCGCCAGCAGCCAACCCAGGCGGCTAGGAGATGATACGCAGTATTTT.

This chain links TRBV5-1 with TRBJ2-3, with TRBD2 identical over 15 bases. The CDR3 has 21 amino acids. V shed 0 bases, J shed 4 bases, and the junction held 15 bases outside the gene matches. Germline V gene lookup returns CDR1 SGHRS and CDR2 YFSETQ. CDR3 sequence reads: CASSLVIQGGLAGGPPDTQYF. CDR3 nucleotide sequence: TGCGCCAGCAGCTTGGTGATCCAGGGAGGACTAGCGGGAGGGCCCCCAGATACGCAGTATTTT.